This is a list of T cell receptor beta chains from one sample in a study of vaccination effects on CD4 cells after COVID-19. The antigens these receptors bind are not known. Clones were sequenced by immunoSEQ multiplex PCR, and TCRdb holds only the in-frame ones, with some missing. The sample holds 47,000 or so clones, roughly three quarters seen once. The sequences come from CD4+ T cells from PBMCs cultured without peptide, collected after COVID-19 vaccination. Receptors originate from a human donor who received a COVID-19 vaccine. CDR3s include the opening cysteine and the closing phenylalanine or tryptophan. Each record gives: clone size, V gene, D gene, J gene, CDR3 DNA, CDR3 protein. The D gene is left open where the match is weak. Size values are once, few and many counts, or a class for expanded clones, and some rows have none.

size: .
V: TRBV6-2/TRBV6-3
D: .
J: TRBJ1-1
DNA: TGTGCCAGCAGTTACTCAGGGGTAAGATGGGCAATGAACACTGAAGCTTTCTTT
CDR3: CASSYSGVRWAMNTEAFF

size: .
V: TRBV3-1/TRBV3-2
D: TRBD2
J: TRBJ2-3
DNA: TGTGCCAGCAGCCACCATAGACTAGCGGGAGGGTTTGCAGATACGCAGTATTTT
CDR3: CASSHHRLAGGFADTQYF

size: .
V: TRBV12-3/TRBV12-4
D: .
J: TRBJ1-2
DNA: TGTGCCAGCAGTTTAGCGAGTGGGGTCGGCTACACCTTC
CDR3: CASSLASGVGYTF

size: few
V: TRBV4-1
D: .
J: TRBJ2-1
DNA: TGCGCCAGCAGCCAAGAATCGGACTTGGGTGAGCAGTTCTTC
CDR3: CASSQESDLGEQFF

size: few
V: TRBV27
D: .
J: TRBJ1-2
DNA: TGTGCCAGCATTTCAGTCTATGGCTACACCTTC
CDR3: CASISVYGYTF

size: .
V: TRBV7-2
D: TRBD2
J: TRBJ2-5
DNA: TGTGCCAGCAGCAACAGACTAGCGGGAGGGGAGACCCAGTACTTC
CDR3: CASSNRLAGGETQYF

size: once
V: TRBV6-5
D: .
J: TRBJ2-1
DNA: TGTGCCAGCAGATTTCCGGGCTCTCGGAATGAGCAGTTCTTC
CDR3: CASRFPGSRNEQFF

size: few
V: TRBV6-5
D: .
J: TRBJ1-2
DNA: TGTGCCAGCAGTTATGGGGGCGCGATAATCGGCTACACCTTC
CDR3: CASSYGGAIIGYTF

size: few
V: TRBV5-6
D: .
J: TRBJ1-4
DNA: TGTGCCAGCAGCTTGGGCAGGGGTTATGAAAAACTGTTTTTT
CDR3: CASSLGRGYEKLFF

size: .
V: TRBV10-3
D: .
J: TRBJ2-7
DNA: TGTGCCATCAGTGAGGGACGGCCCTACGAGCAGTACTTC
CDR3: CAISEGRPYEQYF

size: .
V: TRBV16
D: TRBD1
J: TRBJ1-1
DNA: TGTGCCAGCGGGCGACAGGGGAACACTGAAGCTTTCTTT
CDR3: CASGRQGNTEAFF

size: .
V: TRBV4-2
D: TRBD2
J: TRBJ2-1
DNA: TGTGCCAGCAGCCAAGAAGCGACTAGCGGGAGCTCCTACAATGAGCAGTTCTTC
CDR3: CASSQEATSGSSYNEQFF

size: few
V: TRBV6-1
D: .
J: TRBJ2-1
DNA: TGTGCCAGCAGTGAAGGGTGGGGTCCGGAGAATGAGCAGTTCTTC
CDR3: CASSEGWGPENEQFF

size: .
V: TRBV19
D: TRBD1
J: TRBJ2-4
DNA: TGTGCCAGTAGTCCAGGACAGGGGGCATATAACATTCAGTACTTC
CDR3: CASSPGQGAYNIQYF

size: .
V: TRBV6-1
D: .
J: TRBJ1-2
DNA: TGTGCCAGCAGTGAAAGGGAAGGGGCCTATGGCTACACCTTC
CDR3: CASSEREGAYGYTF

size: .
V: TRBV12-2
D: .
J: TRBJ1-1
DNA: TGTGCAAGTCGCTCAACCGACAGGGGGCCCACTGAAGCTTTCTTT
CDR3: CASRSTDRGPTEAFF

size: once
V: TRBV6-5
D: TRBD1
J: TRBJ1-1
DNA: TGTGCCAGCTTCGGACAGGCGTTGAACACTGAAGCTTTCTTT
CDR3: CASFGQALNTEAFF

size: .
V: TRBV3-1/TRBV3-2
D: TRBD2
J: TRBJ2-5
DNA: TGTGCCAGCAGCCAAGAGTTGGGCGCCGGACTAGCGGGAGGGGTGACCCAGTACTTC
CDR3: CASSQELGAGLAGGVTQYF

size: .
V: TRBV6-4
D: TRBD2
J: TRBJ2-3
DNA: TGTGCCAGCAGTGACCAGACTAGCGGGAGCCCGTATTTT
CDR3: CASSDQTSGSPYF

size: .
V: TRBV2
D: .
J: TRBJ1-1
DNA: TGTGCCAGCAAGACAGAGATGAACACTGAAGCTTTCTTT
CDR3: CASKTEMNTEAFF

size: .
V: TRBV27
D: .
J: TRBJ1-1
DNA: TGTGCCAGCAGTTCACCTCCCTACACAGGGAACACTGAAGCTTTCTTT
CDR3: CASSSPPYTGNTEAFF

size: .
V: TRBV21-1
D: .
J: TRBJ1-2
DNA: TGTGCCAGCAGCCCTTACAGGGGATACTATGGCTACACCTTC
CDR3: CASSPYRGYYGYTF

size: .
V: TRBV18
D: .
J: TRBJ1-1
DNA: TGTGCCAGCTCACCAGAGTTAGAGCGGGGACCTGAAGCTTTCTTT
CDR3: CASSPELERGPEAFF

size: .
V: TRBV5-1
D: TRBD1
J: TRBJ1-2
DNA: TGCGCCAGCAGCCATGGACAGGGAGGTGGCTACACCTTC
CDR3: CASSHGQGGGYTF

size: .
V: TRBV7-8
D: .
J: TRBJ1-2
DNA: TGTGCCAGCAGCCCACATAGGAGGGGGTTATCCAAACACTATGGCTACACCTTC
CDR3: CASSPHRRGLSKHYGYTF

size: .
V: TRBV5-6
D: TRBD2
J: TRBJ2-5
DNA: TGTGCCAGCAGCTTGGTTGGACTAGCGGGGGGAAAAGAGACCCAGTACTTC
CDR3: CASSLVGLAGGKETQYF

size: .
V: TRBV5-4
D: .
J: TRBJ2-2
DNA: TGTGCCAGCAGAAACAAAGGGGCAGAGCGGGCCGGGGAGCTGTTTTTT
CDR3: CASRNKGAERAGELFF

size: few
V: TRBV13
D: TRBD2
J: TRBJ2-7
DNA: TGTGCCTGGGCACGGGGCGGGACTAGCGGGATGGGAGAGCAGTACTTC
CDR3: CAWARGGTSGMGEQYF

size: .
V: TRBV25-1
D: TRBD1
J: TRBJ2-2
DNA: TGTGCCAGCAGTGAATTGGACAGGCCGAACACCGGGGAGCTGTTTTTT
CDR3: CASSELDRPNTGELFF

size: .
V: TRBV7-9
D: .
J: TRBJ2-5
DNA: TGTGCCAGCAGCTTAGGGTCGGCTAGCTACCAAGAGACCCAGTACTTC
CDR3: CASSLGSASYQETQYF

size: .
V: TRBV7-9
D: TRBD2
J: TRBJ2-7
DNA: TGTGCCAGCAGCCCATCAAGAAATAGCGGGGCGTACTCCGAGCAGTACTTC
CDR3: CASSPSRNSGAYSEQYF

size: .
V: TRBV30
D: .
J: TRBJ1-1
DNA: TGTGCCTGGAGTCCCCCGGGTCTTCGGCCTAACACTGAAGCTTTCTTT
CDR3: CAWSPPGLRPNTEAFF

size: .
V: TRBV9
D: TRBD2
J: TRBJ2-6
DNA: TGTGCCAGCAGCGTAAGCGGGGTGGGCTCTGGGGCCAACGTCCTGACTTTC
CDR3: CASSVSGVGSGANVLTF

size: .
V: TRBV6-1
D: .
J: TRBJ2-2
DNA: TGTGCCAGCAGTCCATCCCGGGCCGGGGAGCTGTTTTTT
CDR3: CASSPSRAGELFF

size: once
V: TRBV27
D: TRBD1
J: TRBJ1-1
DNA: TGTGCCAGCAGTCGAGGTCCGGGGACAGGGAACACTGAAGCTTTCTTT
CDR3: CASSRGPGTGNTEAFF

size: .
V: TRBV6-5
D: .
J: TRBJ1-5
DNA: TGTGCCAGCAGTTACCAGCGAGACCAGCCCCAGCATTTT
CDR3: CASSYQRDQPQHF

size: .
V: TRBV11-3
D: .
J: TRBJ2-7
DNA: TGTGCCAGCAGCTTAGATTCTAGTTTCAACGAGCAGTACTTC
CDR3: CASSLDSSFNEQYF

size: few
V: TRBV10-1
D: .
J: TRBJ1-4
DNA: TGCGCCAGCAGTGGGAGGACAGACAATACTAATGAAAAACTGTTTTTT
CDR3: CASSGRTDNTNEKLFF

size: .
V: TRBV12-3/TRBV12-4
D: .
J: TRBJ2-7
DNA: TGTGCCAGGACTACTAATTCCGCCTACGAGCAGTACTTC
CDR3: CARTTNSAYEQYF

size: .
V: TRBV5-6
D: .
J: TRBJ1-5
DNA: TGTGCCAGCAGCTTGACAGGAGGCAATCAGCCCCAGCATTTT
CDR3: CASSLTGGNQPQHF

size: few
V: TRBV6-1
D: TRBD2
J: TRBJ2-3
DNA: TGTGCCAGCAGTGAAAGGTTCGGAACTAGCGCATTCACAGATACGCAGTATTTT
CDR3: CASSERFGTSAFTDTQYF

size: few
V: TRBV2
D: .
J: TRBJ1-1
DNA: TGTGCCAGCAGTGAAGAATTCTACTCGAACACTGAAGCTTTCTTT
CDR3: CASSEEFYSNTEAFF

size: .
V: TRBV6-5
D: TRBD2
J: TRBJ2-1
DNA: TGTGCCAGCGAAGCGGGGAGCTCCTACAATGAGCAGTTCTTC
CDR3: CASEAGSSYNEQFF

size: .
V: TRBV10-2
D: TRBD1
J: TRBJ1-2
DNA: TGCGCCAGCAACGGGGGGCAGGGGGGTTTGACTGGCTACACCTTC
CDR3: CASNGGQGGLTGYTF

size: few
V: TRBV5-1
D: .
J: TRBJ1-6
DNA: TGCGCCAGCAGCTTGGATCAGGAGGGGAGTTCACCCCTCCACTTT
CDR3: CASSLDQEGSSPLHF

size: .
V: TRBV6-4
D: TRBD1
J: TRBJ1-1
DNA: TGTGCCAGCAGTGAGGGACAGGAGAACACTGAAGCTTTCTTT
CDR3: CASSEGQENTEAFF

size: .
V: TRBV7-2
D: .
J: TRBJ2-7
DNA: TGTGCCAGCAGCAAGGACTTTAAGCTAGAGCAGTACTTC
CDR3: CASSKDFKLEQYF

size: few
V: TRBV5-5
D: .
J: TRBJ1-5
DNA: TGTGCCAGCAGCTTCGTCGGCACCAATCAGCCCCAGCATTTT
CDR3: CASSFVGTNQPQHF

size: few
V: TRBV5-1
D: .
J: TRBJ1-4
DNA: TGCGCCAGCAGCACTGACAGAAATAATGAAAAACTGTTTTTT
CDR3: CASSTDRNNEKLFF

size: once
V: TRBV19
D: .
J: TRBJ2-1
DNA: TGTGCCAGTAGTATTGAGGGCCTAAAGAGGAATGAGCAGTTCTTC
CDR3: CASSIEGLKRNEQFF

size: few
V: TRBV5-6
D: TRBD1
J: TRBJ1-3
DNA: TGTGCCAGCAGCTCAACCTGGACAGGAGGAAACACCATATATTTT
CDR3: CASSSTWTGGNTIYF

size: .
V: TRBV2
D: TRBD2
J: TRBJ2-1
DNA: TGTGCCAGCGGGGGGACTAGCGTCTACAATGAGCAGTTCTTC
CDR3: CASGGTSVYNEQFF

size: .
V: TRBV12-3/TRBV12-4
D: .
J: TRBJ1-1
DNA: TGTGCCAGCAGTATGTTGGACACTGAAGCTTTCTTT
CDR3: CASSMLDTEAFF

size: .
V: TRBV6-4
D: TRBD2
J: TRBJ2-2
DNA: TGTGCCAGCAGTGATCGACTAGCGGGAGACACCGGGGAGCTGTTTTTT
CDR3: CASSDRLAGDTGELFF